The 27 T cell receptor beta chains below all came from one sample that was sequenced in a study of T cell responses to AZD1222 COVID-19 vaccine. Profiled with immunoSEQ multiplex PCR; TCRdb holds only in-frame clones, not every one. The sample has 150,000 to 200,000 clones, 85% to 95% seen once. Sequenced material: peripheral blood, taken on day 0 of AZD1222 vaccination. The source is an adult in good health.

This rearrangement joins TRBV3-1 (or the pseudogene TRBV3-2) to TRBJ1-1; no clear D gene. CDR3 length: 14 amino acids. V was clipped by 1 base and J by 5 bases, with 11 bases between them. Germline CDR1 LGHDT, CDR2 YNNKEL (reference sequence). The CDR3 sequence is CASSQVLDFTEAFF. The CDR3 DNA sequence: TGTGCCAGCAGCCAAGTTTTAGATTTTACTGAAGCTTTCTTT.

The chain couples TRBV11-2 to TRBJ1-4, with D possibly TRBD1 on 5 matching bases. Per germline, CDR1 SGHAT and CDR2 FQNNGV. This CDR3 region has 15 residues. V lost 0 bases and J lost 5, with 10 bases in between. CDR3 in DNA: TGTGCCAGCAGCTTAGATCTTCAGGGAAATGAAAAACTGTTTTTT. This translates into CASSLDLQGNEKLFF.

The CDR3 spells CASSPYRGMNTEAFF. DNA of the CDR3: TGTGCCAGCAGTCCCTACAGGGGTATGAACACTGAAGCTTTCTTT. The rearrangement uses TRBV27 and TRBJ1-1, with 7 positions matching TRBD1. The germline gives CDR1 MNHEY, CDR2 SMNVEV (reference sequence). The CDR3 contains 15 residues. V dropped 5 bases and J dropped 0; count of bases not matched to a gene: 6.

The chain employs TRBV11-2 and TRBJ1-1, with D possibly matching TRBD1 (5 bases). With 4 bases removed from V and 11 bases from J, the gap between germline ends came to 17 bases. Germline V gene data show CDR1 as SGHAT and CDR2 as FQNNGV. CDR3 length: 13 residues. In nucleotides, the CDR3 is TGTGCCAGCAGCTCTGGGTTGGGCAGGGAGGCTTTCTTT. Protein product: CASSSGLGREAFF.

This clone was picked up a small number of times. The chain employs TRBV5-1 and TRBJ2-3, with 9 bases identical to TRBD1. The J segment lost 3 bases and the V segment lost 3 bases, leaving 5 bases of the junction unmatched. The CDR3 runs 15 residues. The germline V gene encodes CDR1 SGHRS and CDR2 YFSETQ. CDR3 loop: CASSYRDRETDTQYF. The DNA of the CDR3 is TGCGCCAGCAGCTACCGGGACAGGGAGACAGATACGCAGTATTTT.

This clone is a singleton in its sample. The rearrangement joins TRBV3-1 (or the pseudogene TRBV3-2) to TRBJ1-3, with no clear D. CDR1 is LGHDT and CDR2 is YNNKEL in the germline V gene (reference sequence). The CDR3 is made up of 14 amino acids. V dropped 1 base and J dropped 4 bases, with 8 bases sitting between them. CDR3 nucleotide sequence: TGTGCCAGCAGCCAAGGATTGAGGGGAAACACCATATATTTT. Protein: CASSQGLRGNTIYF.

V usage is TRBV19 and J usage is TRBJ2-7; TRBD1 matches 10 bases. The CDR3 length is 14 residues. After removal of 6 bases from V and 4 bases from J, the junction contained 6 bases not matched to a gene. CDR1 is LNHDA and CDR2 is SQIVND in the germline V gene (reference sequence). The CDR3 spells CASRDRQGAYEQYF. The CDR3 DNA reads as TGTGCCAGTAGGGACCGACAGGGGGCGTACGAGCAGTACTTC.

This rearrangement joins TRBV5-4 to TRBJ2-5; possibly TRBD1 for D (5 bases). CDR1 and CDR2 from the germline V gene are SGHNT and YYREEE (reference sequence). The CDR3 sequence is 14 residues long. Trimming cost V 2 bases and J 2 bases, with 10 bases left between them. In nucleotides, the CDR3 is TGTGCCAGCAGCTTAAGGGCAGGGCAAGAGACCCAGTACTTC. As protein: CASSLRAGQETQYF. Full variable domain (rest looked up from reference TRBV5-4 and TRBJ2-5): ETGVTQSPTHLIKTRGQQVTLRCSSQSGHNTVSWYQQALGQGPQFIFQYYREEENGRGNFPPRFSGLQFPNYSSELNVNALELDDSALYLCASSLRAGQETQYFGPGTRLLVL.

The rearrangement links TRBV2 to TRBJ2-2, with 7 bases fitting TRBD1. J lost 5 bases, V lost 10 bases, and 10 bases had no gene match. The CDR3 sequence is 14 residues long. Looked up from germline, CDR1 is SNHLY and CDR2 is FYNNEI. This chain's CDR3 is CATTGQISTGELFF. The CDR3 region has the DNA TGTGCCACTACGGGACAGATCTCTACCGGGGAGCTGTTTTTT.

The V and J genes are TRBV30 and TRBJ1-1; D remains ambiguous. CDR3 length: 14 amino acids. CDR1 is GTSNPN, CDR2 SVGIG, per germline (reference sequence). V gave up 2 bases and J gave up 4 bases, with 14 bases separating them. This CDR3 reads CAWSRRTGATEAFF. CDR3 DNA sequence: TGTGCCTGGAGTCGGAGGACCGGAGCCACTGAAGCTTTCTTT.

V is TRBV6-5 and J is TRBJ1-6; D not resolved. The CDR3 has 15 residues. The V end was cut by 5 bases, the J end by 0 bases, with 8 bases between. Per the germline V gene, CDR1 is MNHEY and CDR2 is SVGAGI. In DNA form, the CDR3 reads TGTGCCAGCAGTCCCAGGAGCTCCTATAATTCACCCCTCCACTTT. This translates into CASSPRSSYNSPLHF.

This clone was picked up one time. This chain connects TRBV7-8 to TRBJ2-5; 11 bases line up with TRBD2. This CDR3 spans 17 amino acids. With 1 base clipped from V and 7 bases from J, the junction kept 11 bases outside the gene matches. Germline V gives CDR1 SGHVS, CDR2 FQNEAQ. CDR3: CASSLVLSSGGLRTQYF. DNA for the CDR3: TGTGCCAGCAGCTTAGTCTTGTCTAGCGGGGGGCTTCGGACCCAGTACTTC.

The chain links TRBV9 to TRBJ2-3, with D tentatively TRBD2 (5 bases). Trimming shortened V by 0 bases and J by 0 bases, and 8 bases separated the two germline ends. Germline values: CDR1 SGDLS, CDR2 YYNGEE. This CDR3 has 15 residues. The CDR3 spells CASSVGPGSTDTQYF. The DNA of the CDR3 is TGTGCCAGCAGCGTAGGCCCGGGGAGCACAGATACGCAGTATTTT.

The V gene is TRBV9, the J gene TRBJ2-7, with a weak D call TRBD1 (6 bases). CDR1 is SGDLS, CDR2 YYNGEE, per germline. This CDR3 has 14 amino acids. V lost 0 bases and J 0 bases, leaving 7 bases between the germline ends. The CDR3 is CASSVEDSSYEQYF. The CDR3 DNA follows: TGTGCCAGCAGCGTAGAGGACAGCTCCTACGAGCAGTACTTC.

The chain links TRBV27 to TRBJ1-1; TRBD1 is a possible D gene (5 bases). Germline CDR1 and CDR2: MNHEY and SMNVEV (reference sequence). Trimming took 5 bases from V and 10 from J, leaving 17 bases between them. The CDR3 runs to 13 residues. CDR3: CASSPWDGLVAFF. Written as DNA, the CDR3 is TGTGCCAGCAGTCCTTGGGACGGCCTAGTAGCTTTCTTT.

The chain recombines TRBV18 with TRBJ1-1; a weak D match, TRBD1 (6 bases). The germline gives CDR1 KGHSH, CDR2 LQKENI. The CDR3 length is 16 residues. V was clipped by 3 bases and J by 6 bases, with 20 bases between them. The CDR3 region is CASSPTLQGHGSEAFF. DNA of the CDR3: TGTGCCAGCTCACCTACACTACAGGGTCATGGATCTGAAGCTTTCTTT.

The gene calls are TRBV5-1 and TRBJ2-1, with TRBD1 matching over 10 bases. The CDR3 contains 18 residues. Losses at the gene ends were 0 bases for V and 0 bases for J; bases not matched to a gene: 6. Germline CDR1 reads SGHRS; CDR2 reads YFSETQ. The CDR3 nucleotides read TGCGCCAGCAGCTTGGGGGGACAGGGGTCTGTCTCCTACAATGAGCAGTTCTTC. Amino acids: CASSLGGQGSVSYNEQFF.

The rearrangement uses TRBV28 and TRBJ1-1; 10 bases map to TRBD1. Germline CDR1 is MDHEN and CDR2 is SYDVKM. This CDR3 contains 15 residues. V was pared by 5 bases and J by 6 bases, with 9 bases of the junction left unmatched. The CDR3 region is CASSDEDRGRAEAFF. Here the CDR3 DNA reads TGTGCCAGCAGTGACGAAGACAGGGGGCGCGCTGAAGCTTTCTTT.

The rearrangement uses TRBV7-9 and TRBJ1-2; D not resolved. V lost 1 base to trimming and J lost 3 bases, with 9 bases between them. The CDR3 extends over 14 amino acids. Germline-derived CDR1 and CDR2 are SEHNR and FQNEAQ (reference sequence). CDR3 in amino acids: CASSLDLLYYGYTF. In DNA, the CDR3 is TGTGCCAGCAGCTTAGACCTCCTCTACTATGGCTACACCTTC. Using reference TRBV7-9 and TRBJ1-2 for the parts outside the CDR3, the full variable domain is DTGVSQNPRHKITKRGQNVTFRCDPISEHNRLYWYRQTLGQGPEFLTYFQNEAQLEKSRLLSDRFSAERPKGSFSTLEIQRTEQGDSAMYLCASSLDLLYYGYTFGSGTRLTVV.

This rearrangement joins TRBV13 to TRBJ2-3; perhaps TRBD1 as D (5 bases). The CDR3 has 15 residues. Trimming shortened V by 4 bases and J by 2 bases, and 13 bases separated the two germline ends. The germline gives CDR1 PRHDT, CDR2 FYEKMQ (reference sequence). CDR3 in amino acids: CASSSRWGFTDTQYF. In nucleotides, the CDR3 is TGTGCCAGCAGCTCTCGGTGGGGCTTCACAGATACGCAGTATTTT.

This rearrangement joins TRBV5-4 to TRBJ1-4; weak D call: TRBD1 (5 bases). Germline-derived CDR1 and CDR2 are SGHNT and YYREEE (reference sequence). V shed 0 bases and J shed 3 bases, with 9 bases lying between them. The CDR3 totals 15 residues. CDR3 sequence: CASSLGRVPNEKLFF. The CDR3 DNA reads TGTGCCAGCAGCTTGGGCAGGGTTCCTAATGAAAAACTGTTTTTT.

In nucleotides, the CDR3 is TGTGCCAGCAGCCAAGATAGGGGACTAGCGGGGGGGAAATATAAGTTGTCAGATACGCAGTATTTT. Amino acid sequence: CASSQDRGLAGGKYKLSDTQYF. This chain links TRBV3-1 (or the pseudogene TRBV3-2) with TRBJ2-3; 16 bases agree with TRBD2. Per germline, CDR1 LGHDT and CDR2 YNNKEL (reference sequence). J lost 4 bases, V lost 0 bases, and 16 bases had no gene match. The CDR3 sequence is 22 residues long.

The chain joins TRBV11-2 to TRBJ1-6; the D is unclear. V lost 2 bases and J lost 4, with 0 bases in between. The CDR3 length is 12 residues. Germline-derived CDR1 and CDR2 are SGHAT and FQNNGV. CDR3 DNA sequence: TGTGCCAGCAGCTTATATAATTCACCCCTCCACTTT. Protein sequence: CASSLYNSPLHF.

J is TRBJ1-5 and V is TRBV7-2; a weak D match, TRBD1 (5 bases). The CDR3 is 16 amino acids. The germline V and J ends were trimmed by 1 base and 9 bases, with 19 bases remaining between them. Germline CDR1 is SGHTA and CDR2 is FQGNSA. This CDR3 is CASSLEGTEPGRPQHF. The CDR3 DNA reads TGTGCCAGCAGCTTAGAAGGGACGGAGCCGGGGAGGCCCCAGCATTTT.

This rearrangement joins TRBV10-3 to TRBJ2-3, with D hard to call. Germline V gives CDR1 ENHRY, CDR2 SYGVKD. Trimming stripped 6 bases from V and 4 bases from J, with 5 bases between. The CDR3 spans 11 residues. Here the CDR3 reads CAISRSDTQYF. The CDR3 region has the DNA TGTGCCATCAGCCGGTCAGATACGCAGTATTTT.

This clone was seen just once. CDR3 nucleotides: TGTGCCAGCAGTCCTAGATCGACGGGCGGGCGGGATGAAAAACTGTTTTTT. Translation: CASSPRSTGGRDEKLFF. The chain is built from TRBV4-2 and TRBJ1-4, with D unclear. Germline CDR1 is LGHNA and CDR2 is YNFKEQ. This CDR3 is 17 amino acids long. V was shortened by 6 bases and J by 6 bases, with 23 bases between the two germline ends.

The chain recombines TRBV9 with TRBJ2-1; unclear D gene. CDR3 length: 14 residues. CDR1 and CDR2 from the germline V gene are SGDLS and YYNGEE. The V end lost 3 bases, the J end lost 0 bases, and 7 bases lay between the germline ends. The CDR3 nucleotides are TGTGCCAGCAGCGGCAGCAGCTCCTACAATGAGCAGTTCTTC. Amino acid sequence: CASSGSSSYNEQFF.